Sequencing of this TCR beta chain was carried out in a study of cytomegalovirus exposure and HLA in healthy donors. Background on the study: Earlier, roughly 120 million unique TCR beta sequences were recovered from roughly 200 million T cells by an analysis.

Study observations and caveats: Solely CMV serostatus was available to characterize immune exposure. The study dropped some indistinguishable V segments, TRBV6-2 and TRBV6-3 among them.

Regarding this clone: The antigen is not known.

Trimming at V came to 2 bases and at J to 2 bases, leaving 7 bases not matched to a gene. CDR1 and CDR2 (germline): LNHNV, YYDKDF (reference sequence). The CDR3 totals 16 residues. The PCR was carried out with 60 Vbeta primers and 13 Jbeta primers. Produced via immunoSEQ multiplex PCR; TCRdb's table is partial and in-frame only. The sample shows 200,000 to 250,000 clones, roughly 80% of them seen only once. The TCR sequence derives from a man aged 45-60 years in good health and CMV-seronegative. The chain carries TRBV15 and TRBJ1-2; TRBD1 matches at 8 bases. The sample consisted of PBMCs. This CDR3 reads CATSRRRGPGNYGYTF. The CDR3 DNA sequence: TGTGCCACCAGCAGACGCAGGGGGCCCGGGAACTATGGCTACACCTTC.